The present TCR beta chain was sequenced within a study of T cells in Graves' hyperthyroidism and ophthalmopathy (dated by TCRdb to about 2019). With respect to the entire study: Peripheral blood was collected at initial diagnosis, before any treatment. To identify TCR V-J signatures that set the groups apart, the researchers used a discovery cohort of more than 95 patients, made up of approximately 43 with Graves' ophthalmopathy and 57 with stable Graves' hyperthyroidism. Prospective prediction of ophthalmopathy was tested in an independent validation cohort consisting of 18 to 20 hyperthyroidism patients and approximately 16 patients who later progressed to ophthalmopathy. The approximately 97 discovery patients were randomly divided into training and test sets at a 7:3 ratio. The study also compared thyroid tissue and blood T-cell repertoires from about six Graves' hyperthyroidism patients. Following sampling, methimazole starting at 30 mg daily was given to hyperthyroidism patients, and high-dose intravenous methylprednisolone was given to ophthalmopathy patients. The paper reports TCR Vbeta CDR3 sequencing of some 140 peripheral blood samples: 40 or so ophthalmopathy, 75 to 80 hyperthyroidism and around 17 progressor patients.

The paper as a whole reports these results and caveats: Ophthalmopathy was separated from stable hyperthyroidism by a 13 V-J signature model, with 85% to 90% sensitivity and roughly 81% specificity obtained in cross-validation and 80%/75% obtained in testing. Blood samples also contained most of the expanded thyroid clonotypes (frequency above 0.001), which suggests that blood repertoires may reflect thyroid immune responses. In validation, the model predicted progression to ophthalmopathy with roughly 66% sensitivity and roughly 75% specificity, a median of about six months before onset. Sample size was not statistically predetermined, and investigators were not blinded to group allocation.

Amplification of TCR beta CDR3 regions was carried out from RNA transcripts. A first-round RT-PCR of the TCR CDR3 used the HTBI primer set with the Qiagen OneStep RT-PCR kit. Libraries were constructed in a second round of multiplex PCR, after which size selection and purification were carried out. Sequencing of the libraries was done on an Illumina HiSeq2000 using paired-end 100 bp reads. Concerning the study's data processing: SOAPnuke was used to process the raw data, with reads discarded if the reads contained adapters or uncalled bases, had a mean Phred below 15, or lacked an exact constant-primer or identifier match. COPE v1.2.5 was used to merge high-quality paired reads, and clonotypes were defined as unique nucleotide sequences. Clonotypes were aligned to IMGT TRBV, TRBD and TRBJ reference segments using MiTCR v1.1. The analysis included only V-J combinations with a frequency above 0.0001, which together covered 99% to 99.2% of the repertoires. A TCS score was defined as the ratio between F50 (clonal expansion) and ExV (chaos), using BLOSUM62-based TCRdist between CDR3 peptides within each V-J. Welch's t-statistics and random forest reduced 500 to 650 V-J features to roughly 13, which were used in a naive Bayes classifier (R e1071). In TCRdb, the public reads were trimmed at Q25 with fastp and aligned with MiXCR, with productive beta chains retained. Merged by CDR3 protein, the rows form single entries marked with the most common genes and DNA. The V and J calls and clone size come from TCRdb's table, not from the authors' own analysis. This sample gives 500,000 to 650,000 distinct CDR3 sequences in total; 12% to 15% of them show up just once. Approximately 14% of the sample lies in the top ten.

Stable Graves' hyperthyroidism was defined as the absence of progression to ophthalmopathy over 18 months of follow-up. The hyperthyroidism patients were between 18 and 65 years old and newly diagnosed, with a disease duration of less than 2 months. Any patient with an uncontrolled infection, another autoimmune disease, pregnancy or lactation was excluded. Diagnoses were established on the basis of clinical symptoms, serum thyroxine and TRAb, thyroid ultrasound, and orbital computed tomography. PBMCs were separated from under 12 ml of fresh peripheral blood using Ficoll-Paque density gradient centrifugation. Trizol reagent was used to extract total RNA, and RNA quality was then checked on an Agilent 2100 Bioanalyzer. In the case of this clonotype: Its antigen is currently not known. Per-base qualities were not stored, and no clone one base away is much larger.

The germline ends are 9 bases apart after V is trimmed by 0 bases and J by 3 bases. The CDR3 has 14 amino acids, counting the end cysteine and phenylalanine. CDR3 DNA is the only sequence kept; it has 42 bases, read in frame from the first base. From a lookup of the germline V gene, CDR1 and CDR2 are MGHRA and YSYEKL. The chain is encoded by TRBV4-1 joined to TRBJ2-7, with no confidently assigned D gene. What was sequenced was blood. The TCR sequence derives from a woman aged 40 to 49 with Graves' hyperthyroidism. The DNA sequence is TGCGCCAGCAGCCAAGATTCGGGTTTCTACGAGCAGTACTTC. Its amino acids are CASSQDSGFYEQYF.